This T cell receptor (beta chain) was sequenced in a study of cytotoxic CD8 clonotypes in ibrutinib-treated CLL. Across the whole study: Across samples, productive templates numbered about 240,000 and productive rearrangements reached 75,000 to 100,000 on average.

The method was immunoSEQ multiplex PCR; TCRdb's version includes in-frame clones alone and lacks a portion of them. The data contain some 63,000 clones, just over 90% of them singletons. In germline, CDR1 is SGHAT, CDR2 FQDESV (reference sequence). The V end lost 2 bases, the J end lost 6 bases, and 8 bases lay between the germline ends. This CDR3 is built from 13 residues. Overall study findings and caveats: Private clonotypes, not public ones, expanded at ibrutinib response. Higher clonality was seen at ibrutinib response and a return toward baseline at progression.

In the case of this clone: The antigen is not known.

The V gene is TRBV11-1, the J gene TRBJ2-1, with a possible D match to TRBD1 (6 bases). This sequence was found in a human donor with chronic lymphocytic leukemia. The sample in question was PBMCs, obtained after 12 months of ibrutinib treatment. CDR3 residues: CASSLTGTNEQFF. The CDR3 region has the DNA TGTGCCAGCAGCTTAACAGGGACCAATGAGCAGTTCTTC.